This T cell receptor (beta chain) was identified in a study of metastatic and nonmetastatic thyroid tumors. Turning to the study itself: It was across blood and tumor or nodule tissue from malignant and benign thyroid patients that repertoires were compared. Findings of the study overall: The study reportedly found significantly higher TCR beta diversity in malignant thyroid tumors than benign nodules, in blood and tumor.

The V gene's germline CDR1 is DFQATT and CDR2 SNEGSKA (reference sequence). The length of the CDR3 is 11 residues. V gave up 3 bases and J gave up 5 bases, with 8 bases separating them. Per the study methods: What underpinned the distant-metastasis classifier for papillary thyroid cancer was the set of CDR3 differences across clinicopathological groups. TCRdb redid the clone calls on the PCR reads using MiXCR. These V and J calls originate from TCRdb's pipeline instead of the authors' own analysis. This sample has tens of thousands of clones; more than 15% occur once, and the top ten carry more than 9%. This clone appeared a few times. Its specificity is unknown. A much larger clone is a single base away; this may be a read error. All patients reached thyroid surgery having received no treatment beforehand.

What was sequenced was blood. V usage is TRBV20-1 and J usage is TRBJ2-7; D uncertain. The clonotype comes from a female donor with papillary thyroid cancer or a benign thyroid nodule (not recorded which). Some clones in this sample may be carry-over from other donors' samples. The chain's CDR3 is CSASEVHEQYF. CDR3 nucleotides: TGCAGTGCTAGTGAAGTCCACGAGCAGTACTTC.